The rows below give T cell receptor beta chains drawn from one sample of a study of CD4 and CD8 cells across lung adenocarcinoma regions. TCRdb used MiXCR to reprocess the PCR reads, holding one entry per CDR3 protein. The sample carries 13,000 or so distinct CDR3 sequences, about 56% recorded once. The sample comprised CD8+ T cells from the margin of a lung tumor. All receptors come from a female donor with lung adenocarcinoma. The CD4 and CD8 labels of this study may be unreliable. Each CDR3 is given with its conserved first and last residue. D genes are given only for firm matches. The size entry is marked missing in some rows and otherwise reads once, few, many or a size class.

-	TRBV6-1	TRBJ2-7	TRBD2	TGTGCCAGCAGTGAATCGCTAGCGGGTCTCTACGAGCAGTACTTC	CASSESLAGLYEQYF
medium-sized	TRBV6-6	TRBJ1-5	-	TGTGCCGGAAGCGGGGTCAATCAGCCCCAGCATTTT	CAGSGVNQPQHF
-	TRBV7-2	TRBJ2-1	TRBD2	TGTGCCAGCAGAGGTAGCGGGGGGCCTTACAATGAGCAGTTCTTC	CASRGSGGPYNEQFF
-	TRBV27	TRBJ2-3	TRBD2	TGTGCCAGGGGGCAGCGGGGCACAGATACGCAGTATTTC	CARGQRGTDTQYF
-	TRBV10-1	TRBJ2-3	-	TGCGCCAGCAGGGGTAACGGGGGGCGGACCAAAGATACCCAGTATTTC	CASRGNGGRTKDTQYF
-	TRBV6-1	TRBJ2-4	-	TGTGCCAGCCGGGGGCTGGGGGGCACAGACACGCAGTACTTC	CASRGLGGTDTQYF
-	TRBV10-1	TRBJ2-4	-	TGCGCGGGGAGTGGGGGGCGGGGCGGAGGGTCCCAGTACTTC	CAGSGGRGGGSQYF
-	TRBV4-1	TRBJ2-4	-	TGCGCCAGCAGCCGGGGGCTCAGAGCGAAAGATATGCAGTACTTC	CASSRGLRAKDMQYF
-	TRBV20-1	TRBJ1-2	-	TGCAGTGCTAGTGTAGGGGCCGCCTATGGCTACACCTTC	CSASVGAAYGYTF
-	TRBV6-5	TRBJ2-1	-	TGTGCCAGCAGTTCCACACCCAATGAGCAGTTCTTC	CASSSTPNEQFF
medium-sized	TRBV6-5	TRBJ2-6	-	TGTGCCAGCAGTTACAGAGGCTCTGGGGCCAACGTCCTGACTTTC	CASSYRGSGANVLTF
many	TRBV6-5	TRBJ2-1	-	TGTGCCAGCAGTTACTCCCAGGGGCTTGAGCAGTTCTTC	CASSYSQGLEQFF
-	TRBV6-1	TRBJ2-3	-	TGTGCCAGCAGTGAACTCCCCAGCACAGATACGCAGTATTTT	CASSELPSTDTQYF
-	TRBV10-1	TRBJ2-5	-	TGCGCCGGCAGTGGGGGGACTCTCGGGGAGACCCAGTACTTC	CAGSGGTLGETQYF
-	TRBV6-1	TRBJ2-1	TRBD2	TGTGCCAGCACCAGGCGACTAGCGGCATACAATGAGCAGTTCTTC	CASTRRLAAYNEQFF
few	TRBV6-5	TRBJ2-1	TRBD2	TGTGCCAGCAGTTACTCGACTAGCGGGATTTTTGAGCAGTTCTTC	CASSYSTSGIFEQFF
-	TRBV6-1	TRBJ2-3	-	TGTGCCAGCAGCGAGTCTAAGGCAGGCACAGATACGCAGTATTTT	CASSESKAGTDTQYF
-	TRBV20-1	TRBJ2-1	-	TGCAGTGCTAGGAGTAGCGTAATCTCCTACAATGAGCAGTTCTTC	CSARSSVISYNEQFF
-	TRBV6-4	TRBJ2-1	TRBD2	TGTGCCAGCAGTGAGGTTAGCGGGAGTGGCTACAATGAGCAGTTCTTC	CASSEVSGSGYNEQFF
-	TRBV10-3	TRBJ2-3	-	TGTGCCATCAGTGAGGCGGGCCTGGGAGGCAAAAACATGCAGTATTTT	CAISEAGLGGKNMQYF
-	TRBV6-1	TRBJ2-3	-	TGTGCGTGCAGTGCTACGGGGCTGCGAGCCACAAATACGCAGTATTTT	CACSATGLRATNTQYF
-	TRBV6-1	TRBJ2-3	-	TGTGCCAGCAGGGGGGGAATTGGAGTAACTAGCACAGATACGCAGTATTTT	CASRGGIGVTSTDTQYF